The clone carrying this TCR beta chain was seen a handful of times. The antigen remains unidentified. This entry belongs to a study of CD4 T cells in relation to SARS-CoV-2 and coronaviruses. Background on the study: Shared crossreactive spike epitopes were mapped to their HLA restriction.

The V segment lost 4 bases and the J segment 5 bases; nucleotides outside the gene matches: 5. Looked up from germline, CDR1 is SGHDT and CDR2 is YYEEEE. The CDR3 covers 14 residues. The unexposed donors gave CD4+ T cells in about 2010-2018, prior to COVID-19. Sequencing was performed with immunoSEQ multiplex PCR; in TCRdb, only in-frame clones are kept and a portion is missing. The sample records about 70,000 clones, more than 75% being singletons. Broader study findings: Crossreactive clones expanded significantly less to SARS-CoV-2 than monoreactive clones. The assay detects memory recall responses, not culture-primed primary responses. Each donor contributed either pre-pandemic or post-infection samples, not both.

The V call is TRBV5-6, the J call TRBJ2-7; 11 bases map to TRBD1. This receptor was identified in a human donor in good health. Sequenced input: memory CD4+ T cells from PBMCs. Written as DNA, the CDR3 is TGTGCCAGCAGCCGGACAGGGGGCGCGGACGAGCAGTACTTC. Translating gives CASSRTGGADEQYF.